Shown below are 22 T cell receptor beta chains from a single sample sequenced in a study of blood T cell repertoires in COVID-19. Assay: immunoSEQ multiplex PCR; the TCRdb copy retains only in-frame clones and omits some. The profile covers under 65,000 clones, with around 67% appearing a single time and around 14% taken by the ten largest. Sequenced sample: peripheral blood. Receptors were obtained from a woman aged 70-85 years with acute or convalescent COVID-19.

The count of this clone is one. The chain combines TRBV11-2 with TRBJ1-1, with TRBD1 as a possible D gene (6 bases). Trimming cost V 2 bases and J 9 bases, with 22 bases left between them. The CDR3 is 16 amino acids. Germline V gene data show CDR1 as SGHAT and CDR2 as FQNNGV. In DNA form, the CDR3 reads TGTGCCAGCAGCTTACGACCCTCCGGCAGGGGTCGACAAGCTTTCTTT. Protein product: CASSLRPSGRGRQAFF.

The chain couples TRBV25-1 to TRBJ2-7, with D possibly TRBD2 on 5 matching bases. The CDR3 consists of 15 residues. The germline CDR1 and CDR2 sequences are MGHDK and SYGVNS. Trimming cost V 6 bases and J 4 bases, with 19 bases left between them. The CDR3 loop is CASSDPGSGSYEQYF. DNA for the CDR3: TGTGCCAGCAGCGATCCGGGGAGCGGTTCTTACGAGCAGTACTTC.

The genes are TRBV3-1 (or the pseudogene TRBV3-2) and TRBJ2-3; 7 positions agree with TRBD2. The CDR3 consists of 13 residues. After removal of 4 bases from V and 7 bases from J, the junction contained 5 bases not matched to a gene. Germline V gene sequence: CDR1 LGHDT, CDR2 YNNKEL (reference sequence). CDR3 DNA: TGTGCCAGCAGCCCCTCTAGCGGAAATACGCAGTATTTT. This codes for CASSPSSGNTQYF.

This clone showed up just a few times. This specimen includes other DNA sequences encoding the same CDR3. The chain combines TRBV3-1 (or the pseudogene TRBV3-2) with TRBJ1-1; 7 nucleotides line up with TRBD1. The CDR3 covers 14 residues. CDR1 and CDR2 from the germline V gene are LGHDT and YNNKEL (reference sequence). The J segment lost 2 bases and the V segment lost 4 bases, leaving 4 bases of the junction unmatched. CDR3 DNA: TGTGCCAGCAGCCCACGACAGGGTAACACTGAAGCTTTCTTT. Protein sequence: CASSPRQGNTEAFF.

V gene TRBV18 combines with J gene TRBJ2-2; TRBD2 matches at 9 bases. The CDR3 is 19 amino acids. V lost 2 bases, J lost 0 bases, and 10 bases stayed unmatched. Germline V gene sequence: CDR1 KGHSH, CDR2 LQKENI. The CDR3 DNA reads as TGTGCCAGCTCACCATCACCAAGCGGGGGGCTTTCGAACACCGGGGAGCTGTTTTTT. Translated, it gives CASSPSPSGGLSNTGELFF.

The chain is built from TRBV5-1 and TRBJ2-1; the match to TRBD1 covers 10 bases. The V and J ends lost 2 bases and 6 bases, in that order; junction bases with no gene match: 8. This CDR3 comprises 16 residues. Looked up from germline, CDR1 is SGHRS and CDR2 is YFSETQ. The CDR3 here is CASSLGAGQGLNEQFF. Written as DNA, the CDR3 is TGCGCCAGCAGCTTAGGTGCGGGACAGGGGCTCAATGAGCAGTTCTTC.

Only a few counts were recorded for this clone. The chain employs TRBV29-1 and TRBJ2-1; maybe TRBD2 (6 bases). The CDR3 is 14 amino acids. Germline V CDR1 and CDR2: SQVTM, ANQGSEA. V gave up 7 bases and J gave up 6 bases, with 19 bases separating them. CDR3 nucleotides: TGCAGCGCGGGCTGGGACTGGTTCGGCAATGAGCAGTTCTTC. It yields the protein CSAGWDWFGNEQFF.

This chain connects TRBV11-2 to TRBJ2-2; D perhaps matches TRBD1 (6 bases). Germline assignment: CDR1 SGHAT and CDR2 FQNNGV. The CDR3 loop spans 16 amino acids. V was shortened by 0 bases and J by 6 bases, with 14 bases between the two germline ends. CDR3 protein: CASSLDWGLMAGELFF. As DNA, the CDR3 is TGTGCCAGCAGCTTAGACTGGGGGCTAATGGCCGGGGAGCTGTTTTTT.

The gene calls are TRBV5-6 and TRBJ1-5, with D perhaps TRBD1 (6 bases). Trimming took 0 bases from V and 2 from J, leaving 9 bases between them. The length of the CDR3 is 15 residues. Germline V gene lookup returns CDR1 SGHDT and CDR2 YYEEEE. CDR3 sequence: CASSLAPGGNQPQHF. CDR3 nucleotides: TGTGCCAGCAGCTTGGCACCAGGGGGCAATCAGCCCCAGCATTTT.

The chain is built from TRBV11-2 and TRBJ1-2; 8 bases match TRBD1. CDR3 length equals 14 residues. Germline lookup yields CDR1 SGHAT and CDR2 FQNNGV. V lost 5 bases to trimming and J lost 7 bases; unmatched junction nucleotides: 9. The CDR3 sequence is CASSTQQGGSGYTF. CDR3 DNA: TGTGCCAGCAGCACCCAACAGGGGGGCTCTGGCTACACCTTC.

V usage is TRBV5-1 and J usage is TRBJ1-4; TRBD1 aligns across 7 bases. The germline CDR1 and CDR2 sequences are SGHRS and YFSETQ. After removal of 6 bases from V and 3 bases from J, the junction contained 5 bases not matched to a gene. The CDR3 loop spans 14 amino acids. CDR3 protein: CASTSGQSNEKLFF. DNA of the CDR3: TGCGCCAGCACCTCGGGACAGTCTAATGAAAAACTGTTTTTT.

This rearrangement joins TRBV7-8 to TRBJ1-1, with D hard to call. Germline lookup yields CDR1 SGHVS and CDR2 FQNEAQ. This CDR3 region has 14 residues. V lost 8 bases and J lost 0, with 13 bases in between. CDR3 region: CASRPNLVNTEAFF. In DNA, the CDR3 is TGTGCCAGCCGTCCCAACTTAGTGAACACTGAAGCTTTCTTT. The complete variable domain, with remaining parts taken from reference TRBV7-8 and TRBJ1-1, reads GAGVSQSPRYKVAKRGQDVALRCDPISGHVSLFWYQQALGQGPEFLTYFQNEAQLDKSGLPSDRFFAERPEGSVSTLKIQRTQQEDSAVYLCASRPNLVNTEAFFGQGTRLTVV.

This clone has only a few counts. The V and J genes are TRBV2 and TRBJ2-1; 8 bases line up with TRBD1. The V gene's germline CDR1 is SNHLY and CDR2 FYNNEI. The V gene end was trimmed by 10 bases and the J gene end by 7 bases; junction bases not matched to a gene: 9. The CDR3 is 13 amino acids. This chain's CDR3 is CATLDRERNEQFF. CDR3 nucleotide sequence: TGTGCCACTCTGGACAGGGAGAGGAATGAGCAGTTCTTC.

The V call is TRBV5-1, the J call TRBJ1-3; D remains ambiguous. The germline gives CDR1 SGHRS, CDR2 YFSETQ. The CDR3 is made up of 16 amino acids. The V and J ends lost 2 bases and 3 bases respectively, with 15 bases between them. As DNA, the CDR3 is TGCGCCAGCAGCTTAAGGCCGGAGAACCTTGGAAACACCATATATTTT. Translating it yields CASSLRPENLGNTIYF.

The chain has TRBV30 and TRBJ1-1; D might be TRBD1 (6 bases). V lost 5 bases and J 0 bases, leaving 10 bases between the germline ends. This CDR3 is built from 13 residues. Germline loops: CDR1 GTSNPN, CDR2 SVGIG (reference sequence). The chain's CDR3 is CAWHREMNTEAFF. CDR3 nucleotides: TGTGCCTGGCACAGGGAAATGAACACTGAAGCTTTCTTT.

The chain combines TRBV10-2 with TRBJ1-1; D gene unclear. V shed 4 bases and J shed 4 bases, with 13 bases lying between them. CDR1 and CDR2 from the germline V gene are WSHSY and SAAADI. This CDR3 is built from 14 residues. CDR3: CASSGDRLSTEAFF. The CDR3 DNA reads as TGCGCCAGCAGTGGCGACCGACTGAGCACTGAAGCTTTCTTT.

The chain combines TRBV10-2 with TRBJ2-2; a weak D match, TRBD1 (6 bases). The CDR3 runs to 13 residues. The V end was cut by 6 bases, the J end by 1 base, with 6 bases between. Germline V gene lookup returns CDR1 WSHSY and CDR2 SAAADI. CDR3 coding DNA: TGCGCCAGCAGGACAGGGAACACCGGGGAGCTGTTTTTT. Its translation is CASRTGNTGELFF.

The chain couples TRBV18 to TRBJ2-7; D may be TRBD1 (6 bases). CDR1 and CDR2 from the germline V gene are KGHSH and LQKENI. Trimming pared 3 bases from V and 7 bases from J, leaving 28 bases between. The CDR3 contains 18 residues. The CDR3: CASSPLSPVGHTTGEQYF. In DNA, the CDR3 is TGTGCCAGCTCACCTCTCAGCCCTGTGGGACACACGACGGGGGAGCAGTACTTC. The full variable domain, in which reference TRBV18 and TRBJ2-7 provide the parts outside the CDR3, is NAGVMQNPRHLVRRRGQEARLRCSPMKGHSHVYWYRQLPEEGLKFMVYLQKENIIDESGMPKERFSAEFPKEGPSILRIQQVVRGDSAAYFCASSPLSPVGHTTGEQYFGPGTRLTVT.

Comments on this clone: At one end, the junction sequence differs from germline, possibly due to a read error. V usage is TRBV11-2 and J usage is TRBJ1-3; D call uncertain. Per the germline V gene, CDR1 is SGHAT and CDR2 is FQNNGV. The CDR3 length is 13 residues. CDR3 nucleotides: TGTGCCAGCAGCTTGGACTCTCGAAACACCATATATTTT. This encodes CASSLDSRNTIYF.

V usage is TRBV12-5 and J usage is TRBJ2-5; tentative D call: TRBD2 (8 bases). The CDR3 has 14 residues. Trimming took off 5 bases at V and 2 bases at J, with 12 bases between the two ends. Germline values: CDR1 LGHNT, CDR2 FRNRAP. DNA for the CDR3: TGTGCTAGTGGTCGGGGGGGACAGCAAGAGACCCAGTACTTC. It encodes CASGRGGQQETQYF. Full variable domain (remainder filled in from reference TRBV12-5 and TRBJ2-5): DARVTQTPRHKVTEMGQEVTMRCQPILGHNTVFWYRQTMMQGLELLAYFRNRAPLDDSGMPKDRFSAEMPDATLATLKIQPSEPRDSAVYFCASGRGGQQETQYFGPGTRLLVL.

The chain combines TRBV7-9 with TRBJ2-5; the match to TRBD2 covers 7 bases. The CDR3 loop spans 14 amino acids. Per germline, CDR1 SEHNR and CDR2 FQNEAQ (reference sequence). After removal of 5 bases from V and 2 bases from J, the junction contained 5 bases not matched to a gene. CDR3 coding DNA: TGTGCCAGCAGCCGAGGCGGGGGTCAAGAGACCCAGTACTTC. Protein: CASSRGGGQETQYF.

CDR3 in amino acids: CASSYINRDGYTF. CDR3 sequence (DNA): TGTGCCAGCAGTTACATTAACCGGGATGGCTACACCTTC. The chain links TRBV6-5 to TRBJ1-2; D call uncertain. The V end lost 2 bases, the J end lost 6 bases, and 10 bases lay between the germline ends. The CDR3 is 13 residues long. Germline V CDR1 and CDR2: MNHEY, SVGAGI.